The clone carrying this T cell receptor (beta chain) was detected only a few times. What it recognizes is unknown. Multiplex touch-down PCR with TRB-A/B primers amplified rearranged V-D-J TRB sequences. TCRdb used MiXCR to reprocess the multiplex PCR reads, holding one entry per CDR3 protein. The data hold 13,000 or so distinct CDR3 sequences, with about 25% observed a single time. Germline CDR1 ENHRY, CDR2 SYGVKD. The germline V and J ends were trimmed by 4 bases and 0 bases, with 18 bases remaining between them. The CDR3 loop spans 17 amino acids. This sample is drawn from a study of T cell repertoires in aging, cancer and after chemotherapy. In the study overall: Healthy donor repertoires were recorded over several months to years and showed clear clonal overlap. The full dataset contained around 10 million TCR reads.

Amplification of TCR beta used genomic DNA extracted from peripheral blood. General study points: In cancer patients, declining TCR diversity with age involved lost richness and lost evenness. Compared with age-matched healthy donors, untreated hematological or solid cancer patients showed higher blood TCR clonality.

Material: blood. This sequence was found in a human donor in good health. The V call is TRBV10-3, the J call TRBJ1-1, with D possibly matching TRBD1 (5 bases). The CDR3 sequence is CAISGDQRGYMNTEAFF. The CDR3 region has the DNA TGTGCCATCAGTGGTGACCAAAGGGGATATATGAACACTGAAGCTTTCTTT.